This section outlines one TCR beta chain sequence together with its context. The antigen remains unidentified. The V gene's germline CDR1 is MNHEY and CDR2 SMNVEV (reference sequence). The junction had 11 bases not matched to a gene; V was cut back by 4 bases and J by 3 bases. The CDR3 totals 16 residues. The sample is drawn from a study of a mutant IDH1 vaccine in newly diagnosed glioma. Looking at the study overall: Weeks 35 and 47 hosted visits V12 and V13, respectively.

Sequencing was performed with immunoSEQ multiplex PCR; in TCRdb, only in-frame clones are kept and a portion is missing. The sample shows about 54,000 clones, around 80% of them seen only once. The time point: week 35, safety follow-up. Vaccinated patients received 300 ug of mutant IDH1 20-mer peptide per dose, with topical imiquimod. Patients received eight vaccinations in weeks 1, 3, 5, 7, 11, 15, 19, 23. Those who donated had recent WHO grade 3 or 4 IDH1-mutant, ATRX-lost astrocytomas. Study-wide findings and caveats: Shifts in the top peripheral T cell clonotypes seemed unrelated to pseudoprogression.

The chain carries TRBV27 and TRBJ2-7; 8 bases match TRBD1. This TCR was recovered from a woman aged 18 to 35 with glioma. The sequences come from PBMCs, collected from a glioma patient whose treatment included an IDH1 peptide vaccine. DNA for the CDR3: TGTGCCAGCAGTTACCCCGCGTGGACAGGGAACTACGAGCAGTACTTC. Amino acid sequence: CASSYPAWTGNYEQYF.